The present T cell receptor beta chain was sequenced within a study of T cell repertoires in cytomegalovirus infection. Study-level background: Matching HLA type, along with CMV infection, was indicated by public TCR beta signatures.

The V end lost 3 bases, the J end lost 8 bases, and 8 bases lay between the germline ends. This CDR3 spans 11 amino acids. The sample holds many counts of this clonotype. Its matching antigen is unknown. TCRdb reanalysed the reads using MiXCR and keeps one entry per CDR3 protein. The sample lists some 270,000 distinct CDR3 sequences, around 20% occurring once. Regarding the study as a whole: Carriers of CMV and the relevant HLA type were discriminated by public TCR beta frequency.

The TCR originated in a human donor in good health (CMV status not recorded). Some clones in this sample may be carry-over from other donors' samples. V usage is TRBV12-3 or TRBV12-4 and J usage is TRBJ2-7; possibly TRBD2 for D (5 bases). Sequencing used cultured PBMCs, obtained from culture after CMV antigen stimulation. The CDR3 DNA reads as TGTGCCAGCAGTTTGCCGGGAAAGCAGTACTTC. It translates to CASSLPGKQYF.